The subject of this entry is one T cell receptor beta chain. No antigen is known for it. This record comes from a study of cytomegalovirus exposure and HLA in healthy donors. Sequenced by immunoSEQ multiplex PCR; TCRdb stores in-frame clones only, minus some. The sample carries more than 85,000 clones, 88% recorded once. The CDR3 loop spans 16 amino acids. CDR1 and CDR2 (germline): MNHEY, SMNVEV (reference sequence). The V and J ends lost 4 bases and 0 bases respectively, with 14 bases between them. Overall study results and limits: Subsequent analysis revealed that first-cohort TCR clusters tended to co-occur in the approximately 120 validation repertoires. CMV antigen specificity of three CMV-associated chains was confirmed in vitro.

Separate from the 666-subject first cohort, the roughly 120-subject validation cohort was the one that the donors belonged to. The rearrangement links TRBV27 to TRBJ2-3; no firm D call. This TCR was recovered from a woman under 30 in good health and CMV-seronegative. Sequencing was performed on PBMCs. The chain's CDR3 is CASSYEDNPSTDTQYF. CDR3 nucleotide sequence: TGTGCCAGCAGTTATGAAGACAACCCTAGCACAGATACGCAGTATTTT.